Listed below are T cell receptor beta chains from one sample, sequenced in a study of blood T cell repertoires in COVID-19. Repertoires were generated with immunoSEQ multiplex PCR, while TCRdb's copy carries only in-frame clones and drops some. The profile covers about 350,000 clones, with 85% to 90% appearing a single time and approximately 1% taken by the ten largest. Sequenced input: PBMCs or T cells enriched from blood (not recorded which). All receptors derive from a woman aged 25 to 39 who had been exposed to COVID-19. The CDR3 runs from the conserved cysteine through the conserved F or W. Fields, in order: clone size, CDR3 length, D gene, V gene, J gene, CDR3 DNA, CDR3 protein. The D gene is left open where the match is weak. Clone size is shown for a subset of rows, as once, few, many or a class of expanded clone.

clone_size: NA; cdr3_length: 17; d_call: TRBD2; v_call: TRBV3-1/TRBV3-2; j_call: TRBJ2-3; cdr3_nt: TGTGCCAGCAGCCAGGACTCTAGCGGAGGGCCAAGGGATACGCAGTATTTT; cdr3_aa: CASSQDSSGGPRDTQYF
clone_size: once; cdr3_length: 15; d_call: NA; v_call: TRBV6-5; j_call: TRBJ2-5; cdr3_nt: TGTGCCAGCAGTTACTCCGGCGCGACTTCGGAGACCCAGTACTTC; cdr3_aa: CASSYSGATSETQYF
clone_size: once; cdr3_length: 16; d_call: NA; v_call: TRBV9; j_call: TRBJ1-4; cdr3_nt: TGTGCCAGCAGCGCCGAGGCCGACAGGCTAAATGAAAAACTGTTTTTT; cdr3_aa: CASSAEADRLNEKLFF
clone_size: NA; cdr3_length: 16; d_call: NA; v_call: TRBV5-1; j_call: TRBJ1-1; cdr3_nt: TGCGCCAGCAGCCCGATCGACGGAGACGGTCAGACTGAAGCTTTCTTT; cdr3_aa: CASSPIDGDGQTEAFF
clone_size: NA; cdr3_length: 16; d_call: NA; v_call: TRBV14; j_call: TRBJ1-4; cdr3_nt: TGTGCCAGCAGCCAAGTGGGGGGAGCAACTAATGAAAAACTGTTTTTT; cdr3_aa: CASSQVGGATNEKLFF
clone_size: NA; cdr3_length: 14; d_call: NA; v_call: TRBV30; j_call: TRBJ1-2; cdr3_nt: TGTGCCTGGAGTGTCCTGGGTGGGGCCTATGGCTACACCTTC; cdr3_aa: CAWSVLGGAYGYTF
clone_size: NA; cdr3_length: 17; d_call: TRBD2; v_call: TRBV9; j_call: TRBJ2-2; cdr3_nt: TGTGCCAGCAGCTTATCGCGGACTAGCCCGAACACCGGGGAGCTGTTTTTT; cdr3_aa: CASSLSRTSPNTGELFF
clone_size: NA; cdr3_length: 13; d_call: NA; v_call: TRBV2; j_call: TRBJ1-5; cdr3_nt: TGTGCCAGCAGTGATCCCGGGAATCAGCCCCAGCATTTT; cdr3_aa: CASSDPGNQPQHF
clone_size: few; cdr3_length: 14; d_call: TRBD1; v_call: TRBV27; j_call: TRBJ2-1; cdr3_nt: TGTGCCAGCAGTTCGCCCGGACAGGGCAATGAGCAGTTCTTC; cdr3_aa: CASSSPGQGNEQFF
clone_size: NA; cdr3_length: 15; d_call: TRBD1; v_call: TRBV7-8; j_call: TRBJ2-3; cdr3_nt: TGTGCCAGCAGCGGGACAGGGGGCTTGACAGATACGCAGTATTTT; cdr3_aa: CASSGTGGLTDTQYF
clone_size: NA; cdr3_length: 13; d_call: NA; v_call: TRBV9; j_call: TRBJ2-5; cdr3_nt: TGTGCCAGCAGCGTAGGGCGGTGGGAGACCCAGTACTTC; cdr3_aa: CASSVGRWETQYF
clone_size: NA; cdr3_length: 15; d_call: NA; v_call: TRBV28; j_call: TRBJ2-1; cdr3_nt: TGTGCCAGCAGCCTTCGGGGGGCAGATTACAATGAGCAGTTCTTC; cdr3_aa: CASSLRGADYNEQFF
clone_size: NA; cdr3_length: 16; d_call: TRBD1; v_call: TRBV18; j_call: TRBJ2-1; cdr3_nt: TGTGCCAGCTCACCACGGGGGACAGGGGACTACAATGAGCAGTTCTTC; cdr3_aa: CASSPRGTGDYNEQFF
clone_size: NA; cdr3_length: 16; d_call: NA; v_call: TRBV9; j_call: TRBJ1-1; cdr3_nt: TGTGCCAGCAGCGTCGCCGGGACACAATTAGAGACTGAAGCTTTCTTT; cdr3_aa: CASSVAGTQLETEAFF
clone_size: NA; cdr3_length: 16; d_call: TRBD2; v_call: TRBV28; j_call: TRBJ2-1; cdr3_nt: TGTGCCAGCAGTTTTTCTATAGCGGGAGAGGGGAATGAGCAGTTCTTC; cdr3_aa: CASSFSIAGEGNEQFF
clone_size: NA; cdr3_length: 13; d_call: TRBD2; v_call: TRBV5-4; j_call: TRBJ2-3; cdr3_nt: TGTGCTTGTCGGGAGGAGGGCACAGATACGCAGTATTTT; cdr3_aa: CACREEGTDTQYF
clone_size: NA; cdr3_length: 14; d_call: NA; v_call: TRBV2; j_call: TRBJ1-1; cdr3_nt: TGTGCCAGCAGCCCTTGGGCCGATAACACTGAAGCTTTCTTT; cdr3_aa: CASSPWADNTEAFF
clone_size: NA; cdr3_length: 16; d_call: TRBD2; v_call: TRBV27; j_call: TRBJ2-1; cdr3_nt: TGTGCCAGCAGTTTACCGGGAGGGGGAACCTACAATGAGCAGTTCTTC; cdr3_aa: CASSLPGGGTYNEQFF
clone_size: NA; cdr3_length: 13; d_call: NA; v_call: TRBV24-1; j_call: TRBJ2-2; cdr3_nt: TGTGCCACCAGTGAGATGTCCAGGGGGGAGCTGTTTTTT; cdr3_aa: CATSEMSRGELFF
clone_size: NA; cdr3_length: 12; d_call: NA; v_call: TRBV5-1; j_call: TRBJ2-7; cdr3_nt: TGCGCCAGCAGCAAAGACAGCTACGAGCAGTACTTC; cdr3_aa: CASSKDSYEQYF
clone_size: NA; cdr3_length: 14; d_call: TRBD1; v_call: TRBV9; j_call: TRBJ1-2; cdr3_nt: TGTGCCAGCAGCGTGGGGGACAGAAGAAGTGGCTACACCTTC; cdr3_aa: CASSVGDRRSGYTF
clone_size: NA; cdr3_length: 17; d_call: TRBD2; v_call: TRBV3-1/TRBV3-2; j_call: TRBJ2-5; cdr3_nt: TGTGCCAGCAGCCAAGGCGGACTAGCGGGAGGCCAAGAGACCCAGTACTTC; cdr3_aa: CASSQGGLAGGQETQYF
clone_size: NA; cdr3_length: 14; d_call: TRBD1; v_call: TRBV19; j_call: TRBJ1-5; cdr3_nt: TGTGCCAGTAGAAATACAGGGGGCAGTCAGCCCCAGCATTTT; cdr3_aa: CASRNTGGSQPQHF
clone_size: NA; cdr3_length: 12; d_call: NA; v_call: TRBV25-1; j_call: TRBJ1-2; cdr3_nt: TGTGCCAGCAGTGAATCCCTGCGGGCCTACACCTTC; cdr3_aa: CASSESLRAYTF
clone_size: few; cdr3_length: 12; d_call: NA; v_call: TRBV6-5; j_call: TRBJ1-2; cdr3_nt: TGTGCCAGCCGCCGGGGGGCCGGGGGCTACACCTTC; cdr3_aa: CASRRGAGGYTF
clone_size: NA; cdr3_length: 12; d_call: NA; v_call: TRBV24-1; j_call: TRBJ2-2; cdr3_nt: TGTGCCACCAGTGATTTTAGTGGGGAGCTGTTTTTT; cdr3_aa: CATSDFSGELFF
clone_size: NA; cdr3_length: 13; d_call: NA; v_call: TRBV28; j_call: TRBJ2-5; cdr3_nt: TGTGCCAGCAGTCCCCCGCGGGCGGAGACCCAGTACTTC; cdr3_aa: CASSPPRAETQYF
clone_size: NA; cdr3_length: 15; d_call: NA; v_call: TRBV18; j_call: TRBJ1-5; cdr3_nt: TGTGCCAGCTCACCAACCGGAGGGGTGAATCAGCCCCAGCATTTT; cdr3_aa: CASSPTGGVNQPQHF
clone_size: NA; cdr3_length: 13; d_call: NA; v_call: TRBV21-1; j_call: TRBJ2-3; cdr3_nt: TGTGCCCGGAAGGGGAGGTTTGCAGATACGCAGTATTTT; cdr3_aa: CARKGRFADTQYF
clone_size: NA; cdr3_length: 13; d_call: NA; v_call: TRBV12-3/TRBV12-4; j_call: TRBJ2-5; cdr3_nt: TGTGCCAGCGCCTCGGGACATCAAGAGACCCAGTACTTC; cdr3_aa: CASASGHQETQYF
clone_size: NA; cdr3_length: 20; d_call: TRBD2; v_call: TRBV28; j_call: TRBJ2-7; cdr3_nt: TGTGCCAGCAGTCCTAGGTGGGGGGCAACCCGGACTAGCGGGATTGGTGAGCAGTACTTC; cdr3_aa: CASSPRWGATRTSGIGEQYF
clone_size: NA; cdr3_length: 14; d_call: TRBD1; v_call: TRBV24-1; j_call: TRBJ1-5; cdr3_nt: TGTGCCACCAGTCCCGGACAGGCCGTGTCGCCCCAGCATTTT; cdr3_aa: CATSPGQAVSPQHF
clone_size: NA; cdr3_length: 11; d_call: NA; v_call: TRBV3-1/TRBV3-2; j_call: TRBJ2-3; cdr3_nt: TGTGCCAGCAGCTTCGAGGATACGCAGTATTTT; cdr3_aa: CASSFEDTQYF
clone_size: NA; cdr3_length: 15; d_call: TRBD2; v_call: TRBV19; j_call: TRBJ2-1; cdr3_nt: TGTGCCAGTAATAGCGGGGCGAGCTCCTACAATGAGCAGTTCTTC; cdr3_aa: CASNSGASSYNEQFF
clone_size: NA; cdr3_length: 17; d_call: TRBD1; v_call: TRBV2; j_call: TRBJ2-2; cdr3_nt: TGTGCCAGCAGACGCGACAGGGCTGGTATTTTGACCGGGGAGCTGTTTTTT; cdr3_aa: CASRRDRAGILTGELFF
clone_size: NA; cdr3_length: 15; d_call: NA; v_call: TRBV30; j_call: TRBJ1-5; cdr3_nt: TGTGCCTGGAGGGCAGGAGGGGCCTTAAATCAGCCCCAGCATTTT; cdr3_aa: CAWRAGGALNQPQHF
clone_size: NA; cdr3_length: 15; d_call: TRBD1; v_call: TRBV5-6; j_call: TRBJ1-2; cdr3_nt: TGTGCCAGCAGCTTGGGGACAGGGAAGGCCTATGGCTACACCTTC; cdr3_aa: CASSLGTGKAYGYTF
clone_size: NA; cdr3_length: 17; d_call: TRBD1; v_call: TRBV19; j_call: TRBJ1-4; cdr3_nt: TGTGCCAGTAGTATAGATCCGACAGGGAGGCAGGAGGAAAAACTGTTTTTT; cdr3_aa: CASSIDPTGRQEEKLFF
clone_size: NA; cdr3_length: 15; d_call: NA; v_call: TRBV4-2; j_call: TRBJ1-2; cdr3_nt: TGTGCCAGCAGCCAAGTGGGCAGGCAAGAGCTAGGCTACACCTTC; cdr3_aa: CASSQVGRQELGYTF
clone_size: NA; cdr3_length: 15; d_call: TRBD1; v_call: TRBV9; j_call: TRBJ1-3; cdr3_nt: TGTGCCAGCAGCTTGGACAGGGGGTCTGGAAACACCATATATTTT; cdr3_aa: CASSLDRGSGNTIYF
clone_size: NA; cdr3_length: 14; d_call: NA; v_call: TRBV5-1; j_call: TRBJ1-1; cdr3_nt: TGCGCCAGCAGCCCCGGGAGTCCGAACACTGAAGCTTTCTTT; cdr3_aa: CASSPGSPNTEAFF
clone_size: NA; cdr3_length: 15; d_call: TRBD1; v_call: TRBV6-5; j_call: TRBJ1-2; cdr3_nt: TGTGCCAGCAGGCTAACAGGGGGCGCGACCTATGGCTACACCTTC; cdr3_aa: CASRLTGGATYGYTF
clone_size: NA; cdr3_length: 17; d_call: TRBD2; v_call: TRBV11-3; j_call: TRBJ2-1; cdr3_nt: TGTGCCAGCAGCGATAGCTGGGGGAGGGCCCTCTACAATGAGCAGTTCTTC; cdr3_aa: CASSDSWGRALYNEQFF
clone_size: NA; cdr3_length: 15; d_call: TRBD1; v_call: TRBV19; j_call: TRBJ2-3; cdr3_nt: TGTGCCAGTAGTATAGTCGGGACAGGAACAGATACGCAGTATTTT; cdr3_aa: CASSIVGTGTDTQYF
clone_size: NA; cdr3_length: 14; d_call: NA; v_call: TRBV11-3; j_call: TRBJ1-1; cdr3_nt: TGTGCCAGCAGCTTAGGAGGGGCGGGGCGAGAAGCTTTCTTT; cdr3_aa: CASSLGGAGREAFF
clone_size: once; cdr3_length: 12; d_call: NA; v_call: TRBV29-1; j_call: TRBJ1-2; cdr3_nt: TGCAGCGTTGAAAACAGGTACTATGGCTACACCTTC; cdr3_aa: CSVENRYYGYTF